The 7 T cell receptor beta chains below all came from one sample that was sequenced in a study of technical replicates of blood from several donors. Clones were read by immunoSEQ multiplex PCR, and TCRdb kept only the in-frame ones, dropping some. The sample shows more than 65,000 clones, 97% of them seen only once. Sequences were obtained from T cells isolated from PBMCs. The receptors shown here come from a human donor in good health.

V and J are TRBV7-8 and TRBJ2-7; a weak D match, TRBD1 (6 bases). The CDR3 runs 14 residues. V was trimmed by 1 base and J by 2 bases, leaving 9 bases between them. Germline CDR1 SGHVS, CDR2 FQNEAQ. The CDR3, as DNA: TGTGCCAGCAGCTTAGTCACAGGGACCTACGAGCAGTACTTC. Encoded protein: CASSLVTGTYEQYF.

The chain uses TRBV7-3 and TRBJ2-6; unclear D gene. The length of the CDR3 is 15 residues. Deletions cut 5 bases from V and 0 bases from J, with 8 bases between. Per germline, CDR1 SGHTA and CDR2 FQGTGA. Here the CDR3 reads CASSHLFSGANVLTF. The CDR3 DNA reads TGTGCCAGCAGCCACTTGTTCTCTGGGGCCAACGTCCTGACTTTC.

The chain is built from TRBV7-3 and TRBJ1-5; 7 bases agree with TRBD1. Trimming cost V 4 bases and J 1 base; bases outside gene matches: 1. Germline V gene sequence: CDR1 SGHTA, CDR2 FQGTGA. This CDR3 spans 14 amino acids. DNA for the CDR3: TGTGCCAGCAGCTCAGGGGGAAGCAATCAGCCCCAGCATTTT. Its translation: CASSSGGSNQPQHF.

The rearrangement links TRBV4-1 to TRBJ2-5; D not certain. The CDR3 covers 12 residues. Germline CDR1 reads MGHRA; CDR2 reads YSYEKL. V was cut by 3 bases and J by 3 bases, with 5 bases left in between. The CDR3 region is CASSHSKETQYF. Written as DNA, the CDR3 is TGCGCCAGCAGCCACAGTAAAGAGACCCAGTACTTC.

The chain links TRBV19 to TRBJ2-7; possible D gene TRBD1, 5 bases. The CDR3 contains 13 residues. Trimming cost V 1 base and J 3 bases, with 7 bases left between them. From germline, CDR1 is LNHDA and CDR2 SQIVND (reference sequence). The CDR3 protein is CASSIGQGYEQYF. CDR3 nucleotides: TGTGCCAGTAGTATAGGGCAGGGCTACGAGCAGTACTTC.

The V call is TRBV12-5, the J call TRBJ1-2; D remains unclear. Germline V gives CDR1 LGHNT, CDR2 FRNRAP. V was shortened by 6 bases and J by 3 bases, with 23 bases between the two germline ends. CDR3 length equals 17 residues. The CDR3 loop reads CASGPRLTAPDYYGYTF. CDR3 bases: TGTGCTAGTGGCCCCAGACTAACCGCGCCTGATTACTATGGCTACACCTTC. The entire variable domain, with the rest obtained from reference TRBV12-5 and TRBJ1-2, is as follows: DARVTQTPRHKVTEMGQEVTMRCQPILGHNTVFWYRQTMMQGLELLAYFRNRAPLDDSGMPKDRFSAEMPDATLATLKIQPSEPRDSAVYFCASGPRLTAPDYYGYTFGSGTRLTVV.

This chain connects TRBV30 to TRBJ1-1; D remains unclear. The germline V gene encodes CDR1 GTSNPN and CDR2 SVGIG (reference sequence). Trimming cost V 3 bases and J 8 bases, with 13 bases left between them. This CDR3 region has 12 residues. As DNA, the CDR3 is TGTGCCTGGAGACAAGGGAGGGAGGAAGCTTTCTTT. Translation: CAWRQGREEAFF. The full variable domain, with the rest looked up from reference TRBV30 and TRBJ1-1, is SQTIHQWPATLVQPVGSPLSLECTVEGTSNPNLYWYRQAAGRGLQLLFYSVGIGQISSEVPQNLSASRPQDRQFILSSKKLLLSDSGFYLCAWRQGREEAFFGQGTRLTVV.